This T cell receptor (beta chain) was sequenced during a study of T cells expressing NK-cell markers. The wider study: According to the study, TCR beta repertoires originated from sorted CD3+CD56+NKG2C+, CD3+CD56+NKG2C- and CD3+CD56-NKG2C+ T cells. Study results and caveats: Dominant NKG2C+ clonotypes in roughly 6 donors made up roughly 1.0-7.0% of CD8+ T cells. Unclear, still, was the HCMV specificity of the expanded NKG2C+ T cell clones.

The cDNA for TCR beta came from 5'RACE template switching with UMIs. TCRdb re-called the 5' RACE reads, yielding one record per CDR3 amino acid sequence without DNA. In total, the table holds about 450,000 distinct CDR3 sequences. Comments on this clonotype: Its target is not known.

Per the germline V gene, CDR1 is MNHEY and CDR2 is SMNVEV (reference sequence). The CDR3 runs to 15 residues. Material: blood T cells: a sorted CD56 or NKG2C T cell subset, CD4+ or CD8+ T cells, or bulk PBMC T cells (not recorded which). This TCR derives from a woman between 18 and 70 years old in good health. The chain is built from TRBV27 and TRBJ1-6. This chain's CDR3 is CASSQGLLKGSPLHF.